This T cell receptor (beta chain) was identified in a study of blood T cell repertoires in COVID-19. Study background: T cells, B-cell-depleted T cells, or PBMCs supplied cDNA or gDNA.

The table came from immunoSEQ multiplex PCR; TCRdb's copy has only in-frame clones and leaves some out. The table has some 220,000 clones, around 81% seen once. After removal of 5 bases from V and 7 bases from J, the junction contained 14 bases not matched to a gene. CDR3 length: 16 residues. CDR1 SGHTA and CDR2 FQGNSA come from the germline V gene. In its sample, this clone was seen a few times. The rearrangement joins TRBV7-2 to TRBJ1-5, with TRBD1 matching over 7 bases. The TCR originated in a woman in her 70s with acute or convalescent COVID-19. Sequenced sample: peripheral blood. The CDR3 DNA is TGTGCCAGCAGCCCCTACTTCTCAGGGGGACAACAGCCCCAGCATTTT. It translates to CASSPYFSGGQQPQHF. Using reference TRBV7-2 and TRBJ1-5 for the parts outside the CDR3, the full variable domain is GAGVSQSPSNKVTEKGKDVELRCDPISGHTALYWYRQSLGQGLEFLIYFQGNSAPDKSGLPSDRFSAERTGGSVSTLTIQRTQQEDSAVYLCASSPYFSGGQQPQHFGDGTRLSIL.